Sequencing of this T cell receptor beta chain was carried out in a study of blood T cells in healthy people across ages. CDR3 length: 15 amino acids. In germline, CDR1 is DFQATT, CDR2 SNEGSKA (reference sequence). Trimming cost V 0 bases and J 3 bases; bases outside gene matches: 4. The extraction recovered at least 5 micrograms of total RNA per sample. Then a second PCR, running about 6 to 11 cycles, was carried out with a sample-barcoded 5' primer and a J-beta primer mix. Through a template-switch adaptor with 12 random nucleotides, each cDNA molecule received a tag. A single record per CDR3 protein comes from TCRdb applying MiXCR to the 5' RACE reads. Of 750,000 or so distinct CDR3 sequences listed, 20% to 25% are singletons. These data were likewise used in another study, on T cells of mothers and their children.

V usage is TRBV20-1 and J usage is TRBJ2-1; 8 bases map to TRBD2. The sequencing sample was made of blood. The sequence was obtained from a boy aged 5-17 years in good health. CDR3 region: CSARDLLAGYNEQFF. The CDR3 nucleotides read TGCAGTGCTAGAGATCTTCTAGCGGGCTACAATGAGCAGTTCTTC.